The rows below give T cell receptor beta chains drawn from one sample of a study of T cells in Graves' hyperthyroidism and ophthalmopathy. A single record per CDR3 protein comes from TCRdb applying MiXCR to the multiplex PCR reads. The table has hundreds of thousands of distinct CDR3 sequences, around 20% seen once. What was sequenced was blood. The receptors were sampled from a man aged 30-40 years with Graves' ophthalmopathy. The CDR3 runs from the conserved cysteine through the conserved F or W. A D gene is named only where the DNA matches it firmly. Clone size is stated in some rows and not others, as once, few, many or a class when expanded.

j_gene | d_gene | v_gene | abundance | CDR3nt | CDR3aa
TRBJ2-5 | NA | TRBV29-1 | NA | TGCAGCGCCCCCCTGAGGGGACAAGAGACCCAGTACTTC | CSAPLRGQETQYF
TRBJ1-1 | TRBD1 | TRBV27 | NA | TGTGCCAGCTCGAACAGGGGATCGAACACTGAAGCTTTCTTT | CASSNRGSNTEAFF
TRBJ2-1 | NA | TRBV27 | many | TGTGCCAACAGTTTAGCGCCAGGGGAGGTGTATGAGCAGTTCTTC | CANSLAPGEVYEQFF
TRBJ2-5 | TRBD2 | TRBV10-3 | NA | TGTGCCATCAGTGGAGGACTAGCGGGAGAGACCCAGTACTTC | CAISGGLAGETQYF
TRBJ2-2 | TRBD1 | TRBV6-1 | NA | TGTGCCAGCAGTTATCGGGACAGGGATACCGGGGAGCTGTTTTTT | CASSYRDRDTGELFF
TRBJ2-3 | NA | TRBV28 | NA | TGTGCCAGCAGCGAACAGGGCGCGAGCCGGGAGACGCAGTATTTT | CASSEQGASRETQYF
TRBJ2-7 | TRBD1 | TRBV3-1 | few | TGTGCCAGCAGCCAAGATGGGACAGGGGCTTTCTACGAGCAGTACTTC | CASSQDGTGAFYEQYF
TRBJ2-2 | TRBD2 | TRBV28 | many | TGTGCCAGCAGTTTATGGACTAGCGGGAGGTACGGGGAGCTGTTTTTT | CASSLWTSGRYGELFF
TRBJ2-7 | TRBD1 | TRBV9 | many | TGTGCCAGCAGCGCCTCCGGGGGACAGGGCAGTGAGCAGTACTTC | CASSASGGQGSEQYF
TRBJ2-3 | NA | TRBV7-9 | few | TGTGCCAGCAGCTGGGGGGGGGCCGCAGATACGCAGTATTTT | CASSWGGAADTQYF
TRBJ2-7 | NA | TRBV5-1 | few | TGCGCCAGCAGCTTCGTCCAGAGCTCCTACGAGCAGTACTTC | CASSFVQSSYEQYF
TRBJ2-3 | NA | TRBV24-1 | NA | TGTGCCACCAGTGATTTTGCGCGGACAGATACGCAGTATTTT | CATSDFARTDTQYF
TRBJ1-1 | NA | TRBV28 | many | TGTGCCAGCAGTTTCGAGGGATGGACTGAAGCTTTCTTT | CASSFEGWTEAFF
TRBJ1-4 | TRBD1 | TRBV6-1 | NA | TGTGCCAGCAGACCTGGACAGGGTAATGAAAAACTGTTTTTT | CASRPGQGNEKLFF
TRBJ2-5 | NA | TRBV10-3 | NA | TGTGCCATCAGTTCCACAGGGAGCGAGACCCAGTACTTC | CAISSTGSETQYF
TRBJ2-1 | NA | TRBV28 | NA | TGTGCCAGCAGTTTTTTGTTCGGGGGAGGATTGCTTAGTGAGCAGTTCTTC | CASSFLFGGGLLSEQFF
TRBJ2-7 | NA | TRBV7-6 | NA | TGTGCCAGCAGCTTAGGGGAAGGGGGTGGCTCCTACGAGCAGTACTTC | CASSLGEGGGSYEQYF
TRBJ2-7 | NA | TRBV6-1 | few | TGTGCCGGAGGGGGCCCTACGGGACAATCCTACGAGCAGTACTTC | CAGGGPTGQSYEQYF
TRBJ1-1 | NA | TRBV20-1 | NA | TGCAGTGCTAGAGAGCCTACAGCGAACACTGAAGCTTTCTTT | CSAREPTANTEAFF
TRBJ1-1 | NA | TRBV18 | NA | TGTGCCAGCTCACCAGAAGACTGGCGGCTAGCTTTCTTT | CASSPEDWRLAFF
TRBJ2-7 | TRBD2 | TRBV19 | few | TGTGCCAGTAGTATTGGGACTAGCGTCCACGAGCAGTACTTC | CASSIGTSVHEQYF
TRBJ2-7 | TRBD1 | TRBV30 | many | TGTGCCTGGACCACCGGGACAGGGTCCTACGAGCAGTACTTC | CAWTTGTGSYEQYF
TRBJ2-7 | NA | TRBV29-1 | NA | TGCAGCGTCCTGGGGGGGACAGACTCCTACGAGCAGTACTTC | CSVLGGTDSYEQYF
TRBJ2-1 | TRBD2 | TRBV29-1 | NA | TGCAGCGTTGTTAGACCGGGACTAGCATCTGGGGAGCAGTTCTTC | CSVVRPGLASGEQFF
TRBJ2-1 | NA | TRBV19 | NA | TGTGCCAGTAGTATAAGCGGCTCCTACAATGAGCAGTTCTTC | CASSISGSYNEQFF
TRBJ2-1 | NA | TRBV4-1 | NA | TGCGCCAGCAGCCAAGTTGGCGGGGCCACCTCCTACAATGAGCAGTTCTTC | CASSQVGGATSYNEQFF
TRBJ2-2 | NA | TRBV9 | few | TGTGCCAGCAGCGTAGTGTTGGGCACCGGGGAGCTGTTTTTT | CASSVVLGTGELFF
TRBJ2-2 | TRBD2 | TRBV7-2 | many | TGTGCCAGCAGCTTAATGCGGGGGTCTCAGGCGCTGTACACCGGGGAGCTGTTTTTT | CASSLMRGSQALYTGELFF
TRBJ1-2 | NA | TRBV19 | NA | TGTGCCAGTAGTATTTCACCCTATGGCTACACCTTC | CASSISPYGYTF
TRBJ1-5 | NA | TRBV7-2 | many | TGTGCCAGCAGCCGGGCCAGAACCGAGCCCCAGCATTTT | CASSRARTEPQHF
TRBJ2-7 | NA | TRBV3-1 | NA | TGTGCCAGCAGCCCCGGGTGGGGATGCGAGCAGTACTTC | CASSPGWGCEQYF
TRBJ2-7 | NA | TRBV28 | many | TGTGCCAGCAGTACCCTTCGGACAAGCGACGAGCAGTACTTC | CASSTLRTSDEQYF